Listed below are T cell receptor beta chains from one sample, sequenced in a study of PD-1 blockade in classical Hodgkin lymphoma. TCRdb's copy holds only in-frame clones and misses some; the assay was immunoSEQ multiplex PCR. The sample shows about 30,000 clones, about 88% of them seen only once. What was sequenced was CD4+ T cells from blood. The receptors were gathered from a human donor with classical Hodgkin lymphoma. CDR3s leave out the opening cysteine and the closing phenylalanine or tryptophan.

CDR3	J	V
GSRFGGEQY	TRBJ2-7	TRBV20-1
AISGGLQPSDTQY	TRBJ2-3	TRBV10-3
ASSGQGGNYGYT	TRBJ1-2	TRBV2
ASTPRAGRDNEQF	TRBJ2-1	TRBV9
ASSELGQGYGYT	TRBJ1-2	TRBV6-1
ASSEREGARDYT	TRBJ1-2	TRBV2
ASSSGQDYGYT	TRBJ1-2	TRBV11-2
ASSPGTEGNEQY	TRBJ2-7	TRBV5-1
ARSRLKGRNYGYT	TRBJ1-2	TRBV5-3
ASSGGGAKNIQY	TRBJ2-4	TRBV27
ASSPPGTSGGRGDTQY	TRBJ2-3	TRBV7-3
ASSPGPNTEAF	TRBJ1-1	TRBV18
ASQARTDMNTEAF	TRBJ1-1	TRBV6-1
ASSPPVGTEAF	TRBJ1-1	TRBV18
ASSQDFWQGVNQPQH	TRBJ1-5	TRBV4-1
SVSPRGLAGRLGASEQF	TRBJ2-1	TRBV29-1
ASSQAGGLSEQF	TRBJ2-1	TRBV6-6
ASSGTGSGNTIY	TRBJ1-3	TRBV9
ASSFGRAGTEAF	TRBJ1-1	TRBV19
ATSRDSQLNYGYT	TRBJ1-2	TRBV15
ASSPEFRGTEKLF	TRBJ1-4	TRBV5-1
ASNDLERGYGYT	TRBJ1-2	TRBV28
ASSQDAQRTSSYNEQF	TRBJ2-1	TRBV4-2
ASSLLGGTGAEQY	TRBJ2-7	TRBV7-2
ASRTGQGYT	TRBJ1-2	TRBV2
ASSLESSYEQY	TRBJ2-7	TRBV5-1
ASSLRSGSHEQF	TRBJ2-1	TRBV7-9
ASSVGTGSGRNTIY	TRBJ1-3	TRBV9
AISDRIDQPQH	TRBJ1-5	TRBV10-3
ASSVGDKYEQY	TRBJ2-7	TRBV9
ASSPSPAGLVTNYGYT	TRBJ1-2	TRBV5-1
ASSLGAGTYEQY	TRBJ2-7	TRBV5-6
ASSLEGGTIYEQY	TRBJ2-7	TRBV7-6
ASSQVGQSNQPQH	TRBJ1-5	TRBV4-1
AWIGGLYTGELF	TRBJ2-2	TRBV30
ASSPRGDGPYEQY	TRBJ2-7	TRBV5-1
ASSWRASGSLETQY	TRBJ2-5	TRBV28
ASSFVRRDREYGYT	TRBJ1-2	TRBV28
ASSEGTGERVFTEAF	TRBJ1-1	TRBV28
ATYRGRMETQY	TRBJ2-5	TRBV28
ASSIGGRNIQY	TRBJ2-4	TRBV19
ASWEAGNEQF	TRBJ2-1	TRBV28
ASSVTGAGANVLT	TRBJ2-6	TRBV6-1
ASSQAASGSNEQF	TRBJ2-1	TRBV4-2
ASSQDRGTSGRALSFQF	TRBJ2-1	TRBV4-1
ASTLDIPHEQF	TRBJ2-1	TRBV2
ASSLRFGKYNEQF	TRBJ2-1	TRBV11-1
ASSLTGGPYYGYT	TRBJ1-2	TRBV5-1
ASSGSSSGQETQY	TRBJ2-5	TRBV2
ASSPGAGYT	TRBJ1-2	TRBV7-3
ASMTTGTGYYEQY	TRBJ2-7	TRBV28
ASSNQVHNEQF	TRBJ2-1	TRBV9
ASSLNGQGKTQY	TRBJ2-5	TRBV7-3
ASSHIDRRTHNEQF	TRBJ2-1	TRBV14
ASSLGARKLTYEQY	TRBJ2-7	TRBV11-2
ASRGTRSETQY	TRBJ2-5	TRBV28
ASSLSIGRDTEAF	TRBJ1-1	TRBV5-1
ASSSWTGGEDTQY	TRBJ2-3	TRBV5-1
ASSPRGWAGTGELF	TRBJ2-2	TRBV19
ASSVDRGTGELF	TRBJ2-2	TRBV5-1